This record concerns one T cell receptor (beta chain) sequence. What it recognizes is unknown. Unmatched junction bases numbered 2, after V lost 2 bases and J lost 4 bases. The CDR3 totals 15 residues. CDR1 is MNHEY, CDR2 SVGAGI, per germline. This entry belongs to a study of beta chain features in type 1 diabetes. Study-wide findings and caveats: A moderate, significant TCRB CDR3 shortening appeared in type 1 diabetes across four CD4+ subsets.

Each sorted fraction was over 95% pure. Expressed TCRB transcripts were sequenced, since all the RNA that had been isolated was reverse transcribed. The method was immunoSEQ multiplex PCR; TCRdb's version includes in-frame clones alone and lacks a portion of them. The repertoire holds about 740,000 clones, with under 15% as singletons. The chain has TRBV6-5 and TRBJ2-3; 11 bases align to TRBD2. This clonotype originated in a man aged 18 to 29 with type 1 diabetes. Sequencing was done on a sample of naive CD4+ T cells from blood. CDR3 in amino acids: CASSYVLAGADTQYF. DNA of the CDR3: TGTGCCAGCAGTTACGTACTAGCGGGGGCAGATACGCAGTATTTT.